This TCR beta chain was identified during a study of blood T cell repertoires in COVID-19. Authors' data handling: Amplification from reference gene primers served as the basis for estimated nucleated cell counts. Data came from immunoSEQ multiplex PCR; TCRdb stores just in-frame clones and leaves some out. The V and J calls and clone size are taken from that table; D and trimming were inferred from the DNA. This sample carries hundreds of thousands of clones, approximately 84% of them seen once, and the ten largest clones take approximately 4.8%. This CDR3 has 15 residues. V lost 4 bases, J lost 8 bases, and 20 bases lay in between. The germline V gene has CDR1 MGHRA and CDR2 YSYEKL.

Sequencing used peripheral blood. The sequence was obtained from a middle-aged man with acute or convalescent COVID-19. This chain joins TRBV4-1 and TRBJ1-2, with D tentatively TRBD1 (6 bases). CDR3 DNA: TGCGCCAGCAGCCGGTTTTCGGACAGCCCCGACGGCTACACCTTC. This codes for CASSRFSDSPDGYTF.